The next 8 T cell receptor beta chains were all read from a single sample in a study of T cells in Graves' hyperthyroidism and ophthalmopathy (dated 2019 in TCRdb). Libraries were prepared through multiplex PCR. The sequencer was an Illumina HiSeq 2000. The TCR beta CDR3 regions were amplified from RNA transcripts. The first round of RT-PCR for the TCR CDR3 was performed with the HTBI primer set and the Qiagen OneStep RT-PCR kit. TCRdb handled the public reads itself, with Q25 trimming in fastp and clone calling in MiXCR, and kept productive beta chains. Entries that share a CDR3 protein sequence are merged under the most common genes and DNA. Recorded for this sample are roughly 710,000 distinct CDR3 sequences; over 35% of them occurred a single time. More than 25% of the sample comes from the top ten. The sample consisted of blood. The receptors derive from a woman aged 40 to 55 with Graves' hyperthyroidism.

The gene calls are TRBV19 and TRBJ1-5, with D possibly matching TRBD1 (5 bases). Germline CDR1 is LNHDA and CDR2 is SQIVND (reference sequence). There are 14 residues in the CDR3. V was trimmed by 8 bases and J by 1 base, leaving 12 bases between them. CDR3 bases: TGTGCCAGTGAGACAGTTCCCAGCAATCAGCCCCAGCATTTT. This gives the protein CASETVPSNQPQHF.

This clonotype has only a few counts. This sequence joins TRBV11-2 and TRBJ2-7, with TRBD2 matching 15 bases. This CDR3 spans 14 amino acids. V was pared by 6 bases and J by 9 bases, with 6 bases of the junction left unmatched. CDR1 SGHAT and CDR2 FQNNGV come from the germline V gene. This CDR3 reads CASRRTSGGAAQYF. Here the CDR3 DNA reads TGTGCCAGCAGACGGACTAGCGGGGGGGCGGCGCAGTACTTC. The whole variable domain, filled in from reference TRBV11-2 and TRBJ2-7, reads EAGVAQSPRYKIIEKRQSVAFWCNPISGHATLYWYQQILGQGPKLLIQFQNNGVVDDSQLPKDRFSAERLKGVDSTLKIQPAKLEDSAVYLCASRRTSGGAAQYFGPGTRLTVT.

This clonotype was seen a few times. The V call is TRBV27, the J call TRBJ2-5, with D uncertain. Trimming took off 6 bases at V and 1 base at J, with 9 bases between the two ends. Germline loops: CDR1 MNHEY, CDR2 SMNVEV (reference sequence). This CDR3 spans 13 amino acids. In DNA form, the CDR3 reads TGTGCCAGCAGCCAAGAGATCCAAGAGACCCAGTACTTC. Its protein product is CASSQEIQETQYF.

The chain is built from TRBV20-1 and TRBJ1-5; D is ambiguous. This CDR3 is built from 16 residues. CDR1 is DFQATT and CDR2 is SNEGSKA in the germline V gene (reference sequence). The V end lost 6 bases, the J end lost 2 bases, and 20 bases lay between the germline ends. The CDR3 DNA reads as TGCAGTGCCCCCTGTGCCGGGGTGATCTGCAATCAGCCCCAGCATTTT. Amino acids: CSAPCAGVICNQPQHF.

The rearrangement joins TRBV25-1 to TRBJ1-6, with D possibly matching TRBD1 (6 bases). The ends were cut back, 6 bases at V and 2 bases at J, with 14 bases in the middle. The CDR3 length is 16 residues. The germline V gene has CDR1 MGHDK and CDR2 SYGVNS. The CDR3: CASSPTPGAYNSPLHF. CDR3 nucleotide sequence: TGTGCCAGCAGCCCTACCCCAGGGGCCTATAATTCACCCCTCCACTTT.

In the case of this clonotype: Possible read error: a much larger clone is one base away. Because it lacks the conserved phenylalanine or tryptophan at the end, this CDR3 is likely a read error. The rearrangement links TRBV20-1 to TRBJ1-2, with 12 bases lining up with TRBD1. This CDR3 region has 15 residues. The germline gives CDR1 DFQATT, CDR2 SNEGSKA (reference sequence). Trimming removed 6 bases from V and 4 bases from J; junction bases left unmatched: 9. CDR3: CSAYSPGQGAYGYTL. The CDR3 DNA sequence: TGCAGTGCCTATTCCCCGGGACAGGGGGCCTATGGCTACACCCTC.

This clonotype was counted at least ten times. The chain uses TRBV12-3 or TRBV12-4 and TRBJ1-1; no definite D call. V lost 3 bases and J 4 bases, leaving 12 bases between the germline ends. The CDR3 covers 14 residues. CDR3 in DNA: TGTGCCAGCAGTTTTCGGGCCCAGGCCACTGAAGCTTTCTTT. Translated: CASSFRAQATEAFF.

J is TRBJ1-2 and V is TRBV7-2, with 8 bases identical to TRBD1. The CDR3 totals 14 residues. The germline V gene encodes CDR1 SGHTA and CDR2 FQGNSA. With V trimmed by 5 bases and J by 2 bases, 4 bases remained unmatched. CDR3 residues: CASSTRTGNYGYTF. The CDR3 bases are TGTGCCAGCAGCACCCGGACAGGGAACTATGGCTACACCTTC. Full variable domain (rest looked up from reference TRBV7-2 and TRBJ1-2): GAGVSQSPSNKVTEKGKDVELRCDPISGHTALYWYRQSLGQGLEFLIYFQGNSAPDKSGLPSDRFSAERTGGSVSTLTIQRTQQEDSAVYLCASSTRTGNYGYTFGSGTRLTVV.